This TCR beta chain came from a study of cytomegalovirus exposure and HLA in healthy donors. In regard to this clone: No antigen is known for it.

Study-wide results and limits: Presence/absence analyses took donor sequencing depth as roughly uniform. The HLA-A and HLA-B alleles of most subjects were reportedly predicted accurately from TCR beta sequences. A later analysis found that most CMV-associated TCR beta chains appeared HLA-restricted. Listed as cytomegalovirus-associated were more than 150 TCR beta chains.

The CDR3 extends over 16 amino acids. With 1 base clipped from V and 5 bases from J, the junction kept 9 bases outside the gene matches. CDR1 SGHNT and CDR2 YYREEE come from the germline V gene (reference sequence). The PCR employed 60 Vbeta primers together with 13 Jbeta primers. Libraries were prepared by immunoSEQ multiplex PCR; TCRdb keeps only in-frame clonotypes and omits some of them. The profile shows 75,000 to 100,000 clones, around 74% of them singletons. The V and J genes are TRBV5-4 and TRBJ2-5; TRBD2 matches 9 bases. This clonotype was obtained from a male donor in good health and CMV-seronegative. Source material: PBMCs. The CDR3 protein is CASSLRRTSEGETQYF. The DNA of the CDR3 is TGTGCCAGCAGCTTGCGCCGGACTAGCGAAGGGGAGACCCAGTACTTC. The variable domain in full, completed from reference TRBV5-4 and TRBJ2-5, reads ETGVTQSPTHLIKTRGQQVTLRCSSQSGHNTVSWYQQALGQGPQFIFQYYREEENGRGNFPPRFSGLQFPNYSSELNVNALELDDSALYLCASSLRRTSEGETQYFGPGTRLLVL.